What follows are 8 T cell receptor beta chains derived from one specimen sequenced in a study of blood T cell repertoires in COVID-19. The repertoire was sequenced with immunoSEQ multiplex PCR; TCRdb's copy has only in-frame clones and lacks some. The sample has about 310,000 clones, roughly 91% seen once. The specimen was peripheral blood. The receptors shown here come from a man in his fifties with active or convalescent COVID-19.

This chain uses TRBV18 with TRBJ2-7; possibly TRBD1 for D (6 bases). V was pared by 2 bases and J by 1 base, with 9 bases between. The V gene's germline CDR1 is KGHSH and CDR2 LQKENI. The CDR3 spans 14 residues. The CDR3 DNA follows: TGTGCCAGCTCACCAGGCAGGGGATCCTACGAGCAGTACTTC. This sequence encodes CASSPGRGSYEQYF.

The CDR3 reads CASSGRRTGNQPQHF. As DNA, the CDR3 is TGTGCCAGCAGTGGACGTAGGACAGGCAATCAGCCCCAGCATTTT. The chain combines TRBV28 with TRBJ1-5, with TRBD1 as a possible D gene (6 bases). CDR1 is MDHEN, CDR2 SYDVKM, per germline. Trimming shortened V by 5 bases and J by 2 bases, and 13 bases separated the two germline ends. CDR3 size: 15 residues.

This clone was observed a single time. The chain has TRBV19 and TRBJ2-7; weak D call: TRBD1 (6 bases). The V gene's germline CDR1 is LNHDA and CDR2 SQIVND (reference sequence). V was trimmed by 4 bases and J by 2 bases, leaving 12 bases between them. The CDR3 runs 14 residues. The CDR3 DNA follows: TGTGCCAGTAGTAGGGGGACAAACCCCTACGAGCAGTACTTC. It translates to CASSRGTNPYEQYF.

V is TRBV28 and J is TRBJ2-7, with TRBD2 identical over 7 bases. This CDR3 comprises 15 residues. Looked up from germline, CDR1 is MDHEN and CDR2 is SYDVKM. V lost 2 bases, J lost 4 bases, and 8 bases stayed unmatched. CDR3 bases: TGTGCCAGCAGTTTAGTTATCGGGGGGTCGTACGAGCAGTACTTC. Translating it yields CASSLVIGGSYEQYF.

This clone was picked up one time. The rearrangement uses TRBV28 and TRBJ2-3; tentative D call: TRBD2 (6 bases). Trimming removed 7 bases from V and 1 base from J, with 15 bases in between. This CDR3 comprises 15 residues. Per the germline V gene, CDR1 is MDHEN and CDR2 is SYDVKM. The CDR3 loop reads CASNRPGLRTDTQYF. In nucleotides, the CDR3 is TGTGCCAGCAATCGTCCGGGACTCCGCACAGATACGCAGTATTTT.

The chain recombines TRBV4-1 with TRBJ1-5; 9 bases line up with TRBD1. With 3 bases clipped from V and 3 bases from J, the junction kept 3 bases outside the gene matches. This CDR3 is built from 15 residues. CDR1 is MGHRA and CDR2 is YSYEKL in the germline V gene. This chain's CDR3 is CASSQGDRDNQPQHF. The CDR3 DNA reads TGCGCCAGCAGCCAGGGGGACAGGGACAATCAGCCCCAGCATTTT.

The chain carries TRBV5-6 and TRBJ1-5, with 9 bases lining up with TRBD1. The CDR3 contains 14 residues. V shed 1 base and J 9 bases; nucleotides not matched to a gene: 5. CDR1 and CDR2 (germline): SGHDT, YYEEEE. The CDR3 coding sequence is TGTGCCAGCAGCTTGCGGGGACAGGGTGGGCCCCAGCATTTT. Protein product: CASSLRGQGGPQHF.

The chain links TRBV6-6 to TRBJ2-5, with D perhaps matching TRBD1 (5 bases). Germline assignment: CDR1 MNHNY and CDR2 SVGAGI (reference sequence). The CDR3 spans 14 residues. V shed 2 bases and J shed 2 bases, with 9 bases lying between them. CDR3 coding DNA: TGTGCCAGCAGTTACCCAGGGCTGCAAGAGACCCAGTACTTC. Translated, it gives CASSYPGLQETQYF.